The 2 T cell receptor beta chains below come from one sample, sequenced in a study of T-cell memory formation after mild COVID-19. TCRdb called the 5' RACE reads again in MiXCR, with one record for every CDR3 protein. The sample has around 340,000 distinct CDR3 sequences, about 13% seen once. Material for sequencing was PBMCs or a T cell subset sorted from them (not recorded which). The receptor set was obtained from a man between 18 and 35 years old who had mild COVID-19 (a few samples of this study predate the infection). Cell type and time point are not known.

This clonotype was seen only a few times. The rearrangement links TRBV7-2 to TRBJ2-3, with 9 positions matching TRBD1. Germline loops: CDR1 SGHTA, CDR2 FQGNSA. The CDR3 totals 16 residues. The V and J ends lost 6 bases and 3 bases, in that order; junction bases with no gene match: 10. The CDR3 spells CASSLGQGRVTDTQYF. The CDR3, as DNA: TGTGCCAGCAGTCTGGGACAGGGAAGAGTTACAGATACGCAGTATTTT.

This chain uses TRBV5-1 with TRBJ2-2; D is ambiguous. The ends were cut back, 2 bases at V and 0 bases at J, with 11 bases in the middle. The germline V gene encodes CDR1 SGHRS and CDR2 YFSETQ. The CDR3 length is 16 residues. Here the CDR3 reads CASSFREIPNTGELFF. The CDR3 nucleotides read TGCGCCAGCAGCTTCAGAGAGATACCGAACACCGGGGAGCTGTTTTTT.